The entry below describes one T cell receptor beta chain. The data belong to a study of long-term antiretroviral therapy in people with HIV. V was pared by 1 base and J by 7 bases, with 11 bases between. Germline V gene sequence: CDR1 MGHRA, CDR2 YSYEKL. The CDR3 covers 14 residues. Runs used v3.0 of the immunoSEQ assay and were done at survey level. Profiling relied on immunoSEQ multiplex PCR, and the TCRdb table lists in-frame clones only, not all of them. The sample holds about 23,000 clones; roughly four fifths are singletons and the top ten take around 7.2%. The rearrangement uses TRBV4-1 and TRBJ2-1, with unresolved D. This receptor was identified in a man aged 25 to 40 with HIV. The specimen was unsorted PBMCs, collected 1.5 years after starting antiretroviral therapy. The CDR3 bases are TGCGCCAGCAGCCAAGCCCTGGTGGGGAATGAGCAGTTCTTC. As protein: CASSQALVGNEQFF.